The rows below give T cell receptor beta chains drawn from one sample of a study of early stage breast cancer tumors. The protocol was immunoSEQ multiplex PCR, while the TCRdb copy is restricted to in-frame clones and leaves out a portion. The sample holds roughly 30,000 clones, 80% seen once. Sequenced sample: blood. Receptor source: a person between 55 and 70 years old with breast cancer. CDR3s include the opening cysteine and the closing phenylalanine or tryptophan. The D gene is left open where the match is weak. Only some rows state a clone size, as once, few, many or a class for expanded clones.

TRBJ2-2 - TRBV19 TRBD2 TGTGCCAGTAACCCTAGCGGCCTCACCGGGGAGCTGTTTTTT CASNPSGLTGELFF
TRBJ2-5 - TRBV7-2 - TGTGCCAGCACCTTCAATAGCGGTTTAGAGACCCAGTACTTC CASTFNSGLETQYF
TRBJ2-7 - TRBV10-3 TRBD2 TGTGCCACGACTAGCGGCGCCTCCTACGAGCAGTACTTC CATTSGASYEQYF
TRBJ1-3 - TRBV30 - TGTGCCTGGAAAGCCTCGGTCAGGGAAGGAAACACCATATATTTT CAWKASVREGNTIYF
TRBJ2-1 - TRBV11-3 - TGTGCCAGCAGCTTAGACACTATTCGACAGTTCTTC CASSLDTIRQFF
TRBJ2-2 - TRBV7-3 - TGTGCCAGCAGCTTAAGCGGCGGGATAAACGGGGGGCTGTTTTTT CASSLSGGINGGLFF
TRBJ1-5 - TRBV5-4 - TGTGCCAGCAGCCGAGAAGGGGGTCAGCCCCAGCATTTT CASSREGGQPQHF
TRBJ1-2 - TRBV18 - TGTGCCAGCTCACCTGACGGCCCAGAGGTGGGTGGCTACACCTTC CASSPDGPEVGGYTF
TRBJ2-7 - TRBV28 - TGTGCCAGCAGTTTAGGGGCGACACCCGCCCACGAGCAGTACTTC CASSLGATPAHEQYF
TRBJ2-1 - TRBV5-4 - TGTGCCAGCAGCTCGACAGGTAGGAACAATGAGCAGTTCTTC CASSSTGRNNEQFF
TRBJ2-7 - TRBV5-1 TRBD2 TGCGCCAGCAGCGTCGCGGGACTAGCGGGAGGATTTGGCGAGCAGTACTTC CASSVAGLAGGFGEQYF
TRBJ2-1 once TRBV11-2 TRBD2 TGTGCCAGCAGCCAAGCCGGGACTAGATCAACTGAGCAGTTCTTC CASSQAGTRSTEQFF
TRBJ1-5 few TRBV7-2 - TGTGCCAGCAGCTTAGGGTTCGGGGGGGAGCAGCCCCAGCATTTT CASSLGFGGEQPQHF
TRBJ2-1 - TRBV19 TRBD1 TGTGCCACAAGACAGGGGGGGACTGAGCAGTTCTTC CATRQGGTEQFF
TRBJ2-1 - TRBV5-4 TRBD2 TGTGCCAGCAGCTTGGACAGCGGGAGATCGAATGAGCAGTTCTTC CASSLDSGRSNEQFF
TRBJ2-7 - TRBV10-3 TRBD1 TGTGCCATCAGAAGAGACTTACAGGGGAAAGATTACGAGCAGTACTTC CAIRRDLQGKDYEQYF
TRBJ2-5 - TRBV6-5 - TGTGCCAGCAGTAACCCCCAGGGCCAGTACTTC CASSNPQGQYF
TRBJ1-1 - TRBV27 - TGTGCCAGCAGGTCGGGGGGGATGAACACTGAAGCTTTCTTT CASRSGGMNTEAFF
TRBJ2-2 few TRBV19 - TGTGCCAGTACCCCTAGGACAGCGAACACCGGGGAGCTGTTTTTT CASTPRTANTGELFF
TRBJ2-7 - TRBV5-1 - TGCGCCAGCATAGTAGAACCGGGAGCCTCCCACGAGCAGTACTTC CASIVEPGASHEQYF
TRBJ1-4 - TRBV9 - TGTGCCACGCTCCCGGGGATTAATGAAAAACTGTTTTTT CATLPGINEKLFF
TRBJ2-3 few TRBV6-1 - TGTTCCAGCAGTGAACTGAGCACAGATACGCAGTATTTT CSSSELSTDTQYF
TRBJ2-5 - TRBV9 - TGTGCCAGCAGCGTAGTGGAAGGGGTTCGAGAGACCCAGTACTTC CASSVVEGVRETQYF
TRBJ2-7 - TRBV28 - TGTGCCAGTGCGACAGGAGACTACGAGCAGTACTTC CASATGDYEQYF
TRBJ2-6 - TRBV6-5 - TGTGCCAGCAGAAACGGGGGCTCTGGGGCCAACGTCCTGACTTTC CASRNGGSGANVLTF
TRBJ2-7 - TRBV6-1 TRBD1 TGTGCCAGCAGTGTTCGGGCAGGGGGCCTAAGCTCCTACGAGCAGTACTTC CASSVRAGGLSSYEQYF
TRBJ1-1 - TRBV7-9 - TGTGCCAGCAGCTTAGCGGACTTTGAAGCTTTCTTT CASSLADFEAFF
TRBJ1-3 - TRBV27 - TGTGCCAGCAGTTCCTCGGACAGACACACCATATATTTT CASSSSDRHTIYF
TRBJ1-1 - TRBV29-1 - TGCAGCGTTATCAGGAACACTGAAGCTTTCTTT CSVIRNTEAFF
TRBJ2-7 - TRBV2 - TGTGCCAGCTGTTCCCGAGGAGCGGAGGCGGGGGAGCAGTACTTC CASCSRGAEAGEQYF
TRBJ1-2 - TRBV7-9 TRBD1 TGTGCCAGCAGCTCACAGGGGGTGAGGACCCATGGCTACACCTTC CASSSQGVRTHGYTF
TRBJ2-1 - TRBV13 TRBD2 TGTGCCAGCAGCTTAACGTTGGCTAGCGGCGAGCAGTTCTTC CASSLTLASGEQFF
TRBJ1-5 - TRBV30 TRBD1 TGTGCCTGGACCCCGGGACAGATCAATCAGCCCCAGCATTTT CAWTPGQINQPQHF
TRBJ2-4 - TRBV5-1 - TGCGCCAGCAGCTCCGAGGCGGCCAAAAACATTCAGTACTTC CASSSEAAKNIQYF
TRBJ2-2 - TRBV30 - TGTGCCTGGGGCGGAAGGTTCGGGGAGCTGTTTTTT CAWGGRFGELFF
TRBJ2-7 few TRBV7-8 TRBD2 TGTGCCAGCAGCTTCGGGAGCGGGAGGGCCTCCTTC CASSFGSGRASF
TRBJ2-7 - TRBV19 TRBD2 TGTGCCAGTAGTGTCTCTAGCGGGGTGGCCTACGAGCAGTACTTC CASSVSSGVAYEQYF
TRBJ2-7 - TRBV30 TRBD2 TGTGCCTGGGCGGGGGAAGGGCACGAGCAGTACTTC CAWAGEGHEQYF
TRBJ2-7 - TRBV5-1 - TGCGCCAGCAGCGCAAGACAGGGGCGGGAGGAGCAGTACTTC CASSARQGREEQYF
TRBJ1-3 - TRBV4-3 TRBD1 TGCGCCAGCAGCCAAGGGGACAGGGCTGGAAACACCATATATTTT CASSQGDRAGNTIYF
TRBJ2-3 - TRBV5-1 - TGCGCCAGCAGCTTGGATGGTAGCGGAGGCACAGATACGCAGTATTTT CASSLDGSGGTDTQYF
TRBJ2-5 - TRBV27 TRBD1 TGTGCCAGCAGTCTCCTAGTCCGTCCGGGACAGAGGGGGGAGACCCAGTACTTC CASSLLVRPGQRGETQYF
TRBJ1-3 - TRBV7-8 TRBD1 TGTGCCAGCAGCTTTACAGGGGCTCCGGGGGTTTCCTCTGGAAACACCATATATTTT CASSFTGAPGVSSGNTIYF
TRBJ2-2 - TRBV2 - TGTGCCAGCAGTGAAGTGACGGGGGAGACGAGGGAGCTGTTTTTT CASSEVTGETRELFF
TRBJ2-1 - TRBV30 - TGTGCCTGGAGTGTATCTTATGAGCAGTTCTTC CAWSVSYEQFF
TRBJ2-7 once TRBV15 - TGTGCCACCAGCTCCAGCTACGAGCAGTACTTC CATSSSYEQYF
TRBJ2-2 - TRBV19 TRBD1 TGTGCCAGTAGTTTCCGGACAGGGGAGCGCACCGGGGAGCTGTTTTTT CASSFRTGERTGELFF
TRBJ1-2 - TRBV7-3 TRBD1 TGTGCCAGCAGCTCCCCCGGGACAGGAAACTATGGCTACACCTTC CASSSPGTGNYGYTF
TRBJ2-2 - TRBV7-6 TRBD2 TGTGCCAGCAGCTTAACCCCGGGACTAGCGGGAGCGGCCGGGGAGCTGTTTTTT CASSLTPGLAGAAGELFF